Listed here is a single T cell receptor beta chain. This clonotype was observed a few times. No cognate antigen has been identified for it. Per-base quality was not reported, and no clone a single base away is much larger than it. The V and J ends are trimmed by 7 bases and 2 bases, leaving 18 bases between them. CDR1 is given as SGHTA and CDR2 as FQGNSA, both from the germline V gene. The cysteine opens and the phenylalanine closes a CDR3 of 15 amino acids. Only the CDR3 region is kept as DNA, spanning 45 bases read in frame from base 1. Sequencing relied on an Illumina HiSeq 2500. Quantitative 5'-RACE with molecular barcodes was used to prepare TCR beta libraries. Regarding the original processing steps: To identify disease-linked TCR variants, a new computational method was used, one built on a probabilistic model of VDJ rearrangement. TCRdb trimmed the raw reads at Q25, called clones with MiXCR and kept productive beta chains. Each CDR3 protein appears once, grouped with its most common genes and DNA. It is TCRdb's table, rather than the study itself, that gives the V and J calls and clone size. The sample contains roughly 68,000 distinct CDR3 sequences, more than 5.5% of them found a single time. The ten largest clones add up to about 5% of the sample.

Synovial fluid samples were paired with blood samples taken from the same ankylosing spondylitis patients. The sample originates from a study of CD8 T cells in ankylosing spondylitis (dated by TCRdb to 2016 to 2017). About the study as a whole: The study profiled T cell receptor beta repertoires in healthy donors and ankylosing spondylitis patients to find disease-linked TCR variants. The whole study cohort included about a hundred healthy donors and about two dozen ankylosing spondylitis patients. Peripheral blood was sampled, and synovial fluid was also collected from ankylosing spondylitis patients. What the research found in general, with its limitations: Some motif variants were previously reported in synovial fluid and blood of reactive arthritis patients, suggesting common disease-initiation mechanisms. The disease-linked clones had a CD8+ phenotype and were found at relatively low frequencies in peripheral blood. Significant enrichment of the disease-linked clones was reported in matched synovial fluid samples from ankylosing spondylitis patients. A TCR beta motif of several highly homologous amino acid variants appeared characteristic of blood from ankylosing spondylitis patients.

The source material was synovial fluid, either unsorted or a sorted T cell fraction (not recorded which). In this chain, TRBV7-2 is recombined with TRBJ2-7; TRBD1 is a possible D gene, resting on 8 matching bases. The receptor was isolated from a male donor with ankylosing spondylitis. The nucleotide sequence is TGTGCCAGCACCAAGGGAGGGACAGGAGCCTACGAGCAGTACTTC. Translated, it reads CASTKGGTGAYEQYF.